The text below deals with one T cell receptor beta chain. Its specific antigen is unknown. Per-nucleotide qualities are absent, and no much larger clonotype sits a single base away. Each collaborating institution followed its own protocols to collect whole blood in K2EDTA tubes. For TCRbeta analysis, collaborators shipped samples in one of three forms: frozen whole blood, isolated PBMCs, or DNA extracted from either of those sample types. The sample belongs to a study of blood T cell repertoires in COVID-19 (dated by TCRdb to the early 2020s). Notes on the research overall: Samples from collaborators originated in the United States, Italy and Spain and spanned both the acute and convalescent phases of COVID-19. Where HLA class I and class II types were available, the types were taken from metadata supplied by the sample provider, not from assay-based typing. The repertoires were released in a freely available public database meant as a resource for research on the immune response to SARS-CoV-2. The samples were drawn from two sources: the first 160 participants of the ongoing ImmuneRACE study, and 950 to 1,500 subjects contributed by 6 global collaborators. Deeply sampled blood TCRbeta repertoires from subjects exposed to, actively infected with, or recovered from COVID-19 were included in the dataset. Nearly every sample came with metadata listing a de-identified subject ID, COVID-19 status, age in years and sex. The material from the prospective study consisted of cDNA or gDNA derived from T cells, B-cell-depleted T cells, or PBMCs.

What the authors observed across the whole study: Clinical and demographic metadata were provided uncurated, with the amount varying by source and participant.

CDR1 and CDR2 are read off the germline V gene (reference sequence) as LNHDA and SQIVND. The CDR3 sequence holds 15 residues, the cysteine and phenylalanine included. Just the 45-base CDR3 DNA is kept, in frame starting at base 1. V is shortened by 3 bases, J by 0 bases, and the region joining them spans 9 bases. The immunoSEQ Assay, a bias-controlled multiplex PCR, was used to amplify TCRbeta CDR3 regions from genomic DNA. Under the source paper's analysis protocol: Nucleated cell counts per sample were estimated from amplification of reference gene primers within the assay. Sequence reads were collapsed and filtered to measure the absolute abundance of every unique TCRbeta CDR3 rearrangement. For each sample, productive Simpson clonality was calculated as the square root of Simpson's diversity index across productive rearrangements. The source is immuneACCESS, and TCRdb retained only in-frame sequences with V and J called. Part of the clones is not carried over; for the studies checked, unresolved V genes explain less than half of this, and the remainder is unexplained. Clonal size and the V and J genes are those of that table, whereas D and trimming came from the DNA. The sample table records about 66,000 clones; 82% of these occur just once. The ten largest clonotypes hold less than 8.5% of the sample.

Sequencing was carried out using peripheral blood. This sequence originates from a man aged 60 to 69 with acute or convalescent COVID-19. The V and J genes are TRBV19 and TRBJ1-3; the D gene is perhaps TRBD1, on 6 matching bases. The DNA sequence is TGTGCCAGTAGTATCGACAGGAGCTCTGGAAACACCATATATTTT. This sequence encodes CASSIDRSSGNTIYF.